These 12 T cell receptor beta chains share one sample of origin, sequenced in a study of cytomegalovirus exposure and HLA in healthy donors. PCR involved 60 Vbeta and 13 Jbeta primers. Profiled with immunoSEQ multiplex PCR; TCRdb holds only in-frame clones, not every one. Seen here are around 200,000 clones, around three quarters observed once, and the top ten hold 2% to 2.5%. Material: PBMCs. Source of these receptors: a woman in her forties or fifties in good health and CMV-seronegative.

This clone was seen a single time. The chain employs TRBV29-1 and TRBJ1-2; 7 positions match TRBD1. The ends lost 7 bases at V and 2 bases at J; junction bases unmatched: 4. This CDR3 region has 12 residues. CDR1 is SQVTM and CDR2 is ANQGSEA in the germline V gene. The CDR3 sequence: CSGETGNYGYTF. The CDR3 DNA follows: TGCAGCGGGGAGACAGGGAACTATGGCTACACCTTC.

V and J are TRBV15 and TRBJ1-1; no clear D gene. The germline CDR1 and CDR2 sequences are LNHNV and YYDKDF (reference sequence). V lost 2 bases, J lost 4 bases, and 11 bases lay in between. CDR3 length equals 14 residues. CDR3 amino acids: CATSRIQVSTEAFF. The DNA for the CDR3 is TGTGCCACCAGCAGAATTCAGGTCAGCACTGAAGCTTTCTTT.

The CDR3 DNA follows: TGCGCCAGCAGGTCCCCAGGGGATCAGCCCCAGCATTTT. Amino acids: CASRSPGDQPQHF. The chain combines TRBV10-2 with TRBJ1-5; a possible D gene is TRBD1 (6 bases). The ends were cut back, 6 bases at V and 5 bases at J, with 11 bases in the middle. From germline, CDR1 is WSHSY and CDR2 SAAADI. This CDR3 spans 13 amino acids.

This clone was seen a few times. The genes are TRBV6-1 and TRBJ1-1; TRBD1 aligns across 8 bases. The ends lost 4 bases at V and 4 bases at J; junction bases unmatched: 11. The CDR3 is 16 amino acids. Per the germline V gene, CDR1 is MNHNS and CDR2 is SASEGT. In DNA, the CDR3 is TGTGCCAGCAGTGTAGGGCAGGGGGCCCTAGGCACTGAAGCTTTCTTT. Its protein is CASSVGQGALGTEAFF.

J is TRBJ2-1 and V is TRBV5-4; 12 bases align to TRBD2. The CDR3 runs to 17 residues. Germline CDR1 and CDR2: SGHNT and YYREEE (reference sequence). Trimming removed 0 bases from V and 2 bases from J; junction bases left unmatched: 3. The CDR3 nucleotides are TGTGCCAGCAGCTTGGCCGGACTAGCGGGACCCTACAATGAGCAGTTCTTC. This codes for CASSLAGLAGPYNEQFF.

The gene calls are TRBV6-4 and TRBJ2-7; unclear D gene. Trimming left V 3 bases short and J 5 bases short, with 8 bases between. The CDR3 is 12 amino acids. CDR1 is MRHNA, CDR2 SNTAGT, per germline. CDR3 nucleotides: TGTGCCAGCAGTGATTGGCGGCACGAGCAGTACTTC. Residues: CASSDWRHEQYF.

This clone was recorded only once. V gene TRBV6-5 combines with J gene TRBJ2-1; 7 positions agree with TRBD2. Germline V gene data show CDR1 as MNHEY and CDR2 as SVGAGI. Trimming at V came to 5 bases and at J to 10 bases, leaving 14 bases not matched to a gene. The CDR3 runs to 15 residues. In nucleotides, the CDR3 is TGTGCCAGCAGTACCTTCGCGGCGCGGGGGTGGGAGCAGTTCTTC. This translates into CASSTFAARGWEQFF.

The CDR3 here is CASSFLRAGNEKLFF. Here the CDR3 DNA reads TGTGCCAGCAGCTTTCTCCGGGCAGGGAATGAAAAACTGTTTTTT. V and J are TRBV7-8 and TRBJ1-4, with D perhaps TRBD1 (5 bases). This CDR3 comprises 15 residues. V was pared by 3 bases and J by 5 bases, with 13 bases between. Germline CDR1 is SGHVS and CDR2 is FQNEAQ.

V and J are TRBV5-1 and TRBJ2-5; TRBD1 matches 11 bases. The end of the DNA is better explained by TRBJ2-7, so the J call may be wrong. CDR3 length: 15 amino acids. The germline CDR1 and CDR2 sequences are SGHRS and YFSETQ. This CDR3 is CASSFGDRGSAEQYF. DNA of the CDR3: TGCGCCAGCAGCTTTGGGGACAGGGGGTCGGCCGAGCAGTACTTC.

The chain links TRBV30 to TRBJ1-2; TRBD1 agrees at 7 bases. Per the germline V gene, CDR1 is GTSNPN and CDR2 is SVGIG (reference sequence). There are 14 residues in the CDR3. Trimming cost V 8 bases and J 4 bases; bases outside gene matches: 13. In DNA, the CDR3 is TGTGCCACTCCCCTTACAGGGGTTGTCTATGGCTACACCTTC. Translated, it gives CATPLTGVVYGYTF.

This clone was picked up one time. The chain links TRBV27 to TRBJ2-1; 9 nucleotides align to TRBD2. The CDR3 sequence is 14 residues long. Trimming took 3 bases from V and 15 from J; bases not matched to a gene: 12. Germline values: CDR1 MNHEY, CDR2 SMNVEV (reference sequence). CDR3 nucleotide sequence: TGTGCCAGCAGTTTTCCCACCCTAGCGGGACGTCTGTTCTTC. It yields the protein CASSFPTLAGRLFF.

This clone was detected a few times. The rearrangement joins TRBV28 to TRBJ2-3, with 12 bases fitting TRBD2. The germline gives CDR1 MDHEN, CDR2 SYDVKM. This CDR3 is built from 14 residues. Trimming cost V 5 bases and J 12 bases; bases outside gene matches: 9. The CDR3 protein is CASSRTSGTRTQYF. The CDR3 DNA reads as TGTGCCAGCAGTCGGACTAGCGGGACCCGTACCCAGTATTTT.